This T cell receptor beta chain appears in the sequencing data of a study of blood T cell repertoires in COVID-19. This CDR3 is built from 13 residues. Germline V lookup: CDR1 LNHDA, CDR2 SQIVND (reference sequence). Trimming cost V 8 bases and J 8 bases, with 18 bases left between them. TCRdb's table, derived via immunoSEQ multiplex PCR, lists solely in-frame clones and lacks some. The sample lists tens of thousands of clones; around 90% were seen once. Sequenced: peripheral blood. The rearrangement joins TRBV19 to TRBJ1-2; TRBD1 is a possible D gene (6 bases). This sequence was found in a woman aged 50 to 65 with active COVID-19. The CDR3 DNA is TGTGCCAGTGGAAGACAGGCGGTGAGAGGCTACACCTTC. Translated, it gives CASGRQAVRGYTF.